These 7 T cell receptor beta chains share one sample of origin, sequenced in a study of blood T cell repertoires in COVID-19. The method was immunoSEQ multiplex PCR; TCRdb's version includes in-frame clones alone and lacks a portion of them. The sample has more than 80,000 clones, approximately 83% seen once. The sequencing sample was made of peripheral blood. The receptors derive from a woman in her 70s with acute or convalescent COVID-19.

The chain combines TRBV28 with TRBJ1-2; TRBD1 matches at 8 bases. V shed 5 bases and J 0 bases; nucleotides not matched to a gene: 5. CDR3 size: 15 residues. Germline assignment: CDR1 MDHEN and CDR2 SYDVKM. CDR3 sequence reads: CASSTHRGTNYGYTF. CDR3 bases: TGTGCCAGCAGTACTCACAGGGGGACTAACTATGGCTACACCTTC.

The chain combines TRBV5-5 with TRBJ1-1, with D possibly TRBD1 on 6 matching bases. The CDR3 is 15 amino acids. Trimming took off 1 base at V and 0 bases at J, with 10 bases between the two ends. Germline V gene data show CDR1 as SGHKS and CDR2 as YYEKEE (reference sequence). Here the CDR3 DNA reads TGTGCCAGCAGCTTGTTGGACAGTATGAACACTGAAGCTTTCTTT. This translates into CASSLLDSMNTEAFF.

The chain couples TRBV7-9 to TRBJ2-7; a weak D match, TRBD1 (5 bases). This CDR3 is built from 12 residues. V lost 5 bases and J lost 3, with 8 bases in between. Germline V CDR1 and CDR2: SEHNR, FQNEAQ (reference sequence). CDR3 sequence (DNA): TGTGCCAGCAGCCCGACAGTCTACGAGCAGTACTTC. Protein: CASSPTVYEQYF.

Here the CDR3 reads CASSVRDGGANVLTF. The CDR3 DNA follows: TGTGCCAGCAGTGTGCGGGACGGTGGGGCCAACGTCCTGACTTTC. The rearrangement joins TRBV28 to TRBJ2-6; possibly TRBD2 for D (6 bases). The CDR3 covers 15 residues. V lost 5 bases, J lost 3 bases, and 11 bases lay in between. Germline loops: CDR1 MDHEN, CDR2 SYDVKM.

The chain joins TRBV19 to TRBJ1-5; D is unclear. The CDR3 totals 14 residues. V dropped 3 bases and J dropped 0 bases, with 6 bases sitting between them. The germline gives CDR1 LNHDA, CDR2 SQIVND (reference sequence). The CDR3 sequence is CASSIIISNQPQHF. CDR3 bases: TGTGCCAGTAGTATCATCATTAGCAATCAGCCCCAGCATTTT.

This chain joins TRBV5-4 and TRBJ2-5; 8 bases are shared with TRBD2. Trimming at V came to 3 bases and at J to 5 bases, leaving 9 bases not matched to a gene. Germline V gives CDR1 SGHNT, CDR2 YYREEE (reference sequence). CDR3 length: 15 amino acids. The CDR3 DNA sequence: TGTGCCAGCAGCTCTACGACTAGCGCACGGGAGACCCAGTACTTC. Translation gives CASSSTTSARETQYF.

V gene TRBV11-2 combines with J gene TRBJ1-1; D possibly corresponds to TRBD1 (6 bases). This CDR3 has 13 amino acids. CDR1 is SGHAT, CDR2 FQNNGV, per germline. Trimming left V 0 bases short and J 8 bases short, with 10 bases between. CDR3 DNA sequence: TGTGCCAGCAGCTTAGACCCAGACAGGGAAGCTTTCTTT. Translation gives CASSLDPDREAFF.